This record concerns one TCR beta chain sequence. This clone's antigen is unknown. It has no much larger one-base neighbor in the sample; base qualities were not kept. In the prospective study, participants were about 18 to 90 years old, resided in about two dozen geographic areas of the United States, and were enrolled through a virtual design. In the prospective study, participants were assigned to cohorts based on the clinical history participants reported in a screening survey and a study questionnaire. Recovered participants in ImmuneRACE Cohort 3 were defined by two consecutive negative NP/OP PCR tests, clearance by a healthcare professional, or resolution of symptoms. Mobile phlebotomists in the prospective study collected whole blood, serum and a nasopharyngeal or oropharyngeal swab from every participant. Participants in the prospective study had the option to provide additional blood draws and questionnaires over a 2-month period. Before DNA extraction, blood samples from the prospective study were shipped at room temperature or frozen.

TCRbeta CDR3 regions were amplified from genomic DNA using the immunoSEQ Assay, a bias-controlled multiplex PCR. In the source study's methods: Nucleated cell counts per sample were estimated from amplification of reference gene primers within the assay. To quantify the absolute abundance of each unique TCRbeta CDR3 rearrangement, sequence reads were collapsed and filtered. For each sample, productive Simpson clonality was calculated by taking the square root of Simpson's diversity index across productive rearrangements. Held by TCRdb, this immuneACCESS table contains in-frame sequences only and omits some clones. Under half of the omission traces to an unresolved V gene where checked; the cause of the rest is unknown. That table is the source of V, J and clone size, and D and trimming were worked out from the DNA. The sample table records about 310,000 clones; 89% of these occur just once. Approximately 9.8% of the sample is in the top ten clones.

At the junction V is shortened by 6 bases and J by 4 bases; bases outside the gene matches: 7. The CDR1 and CDR2 encoded by the germline V gene are MNHEY and SVGEGT. The CDR3 covers 14 residues, taking in both the cysteine and the phenylalanine. Only the CDR3 DNA is retained, 42 bases long and in frame from the first base. The data are from a study of blood T cell repertoires in COVID-19 (TCRdb year 2020). Concerning the study at large: Collaborator samples came from the United States, Italy and Spain and covered acute and convalescent phases of COVID-19. The repertoires were released in a freely available public database intended as a resource for research on the immune response to SARS-CoV-2. Sample metadata almost always included a de-identified subject ID, COVID-19 status, age in years and sex. The material from the prospective study consisted of cDNA or gDNA derived from T cells, B-cell-depleted T cells, or PBMCs. Where HLA class I and class II types were available, the types were taken from metadata supplied by the sample provider, not from assay-based typing. Samples came from the ongoing ImmuneRACE study (first 160 participants) plus 1,254 subjects from 6 global collaborators. Deeply sampled blood TCRbeta repertoires from subjects exposed to, actively infected with, or recovered from COVID-19 were included in the dataset. Broader findings and caveats from the paper: Clinical and demographic metadata were provided uncurated, with the amount varying by source and participant.

The sequence was collected from a woman between 35 and 50 years old who had recovered from COVID-19. Input material: PBMCs or T cells enriched from blood (not recorded which). The chain is encoded by TRBV6-2 or TRBV6-3 joined to TRBJ2-5, with 8 bases aligning to TRBD1. The bases are TGTGCCAGCAGCAACTGGGACAGGTCAGAGACCCAGTACTTC. This yields the protein CASSNWDRSETQYF.